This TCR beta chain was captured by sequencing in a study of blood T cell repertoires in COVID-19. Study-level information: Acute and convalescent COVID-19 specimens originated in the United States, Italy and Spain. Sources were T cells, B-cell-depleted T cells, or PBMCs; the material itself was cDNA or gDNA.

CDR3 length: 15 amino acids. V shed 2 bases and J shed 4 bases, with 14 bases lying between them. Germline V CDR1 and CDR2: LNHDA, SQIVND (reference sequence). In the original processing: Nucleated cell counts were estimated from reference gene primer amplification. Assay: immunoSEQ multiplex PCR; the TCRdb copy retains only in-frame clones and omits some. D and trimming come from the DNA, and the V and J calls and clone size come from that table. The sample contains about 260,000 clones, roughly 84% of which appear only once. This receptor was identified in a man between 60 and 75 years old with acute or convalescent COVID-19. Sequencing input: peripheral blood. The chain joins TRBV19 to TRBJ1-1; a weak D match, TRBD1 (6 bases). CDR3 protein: CASSIYRARGTEAFF. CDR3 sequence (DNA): TGTGCCAGTAGTATATACAGGGCCCGAGGCACTGAAGCTTTCTTT.